The clone carrying this TCR beta chain was recorded only once. The record originates from a study of blood T cell repertoires in COVID-19. For the study at large: Acute and convalescent COVID-19 specimens originated in the United States, Italy and Spain. T cells, B-cell-depleted T cells, or PBMCs supplied cDNA or gDNA.

The CDR3 length is 16 residues. Trimming took 3 bases from V and 1 from J, leaving 16 bases between them. CDR1 and CDR2 (germline): SGHNT, YYREEE (reference sequence). Study processing details: From reference gene primer amplification, estimates of nucleated cell counts were derived. TCRdb's table, derived via immunoSEQ multiplex PCR, lists solely in-frame clones and lacks some. The V and J calls and clone size come from that table; D and trimming were worked out from the DNA. This sample yields just over 65,000 clones, of which under 90% are seen a single time; approximately 1.5% belongs to the top ten.

This TCR was recovered from a man in his sixties with acute or convalescent COVID-19. V and J are TRBV5-4 and TRBJ2-5, with a weak D call TRBD2 (6 bases). Sequencing used peripheral blood. This CDR3 reads CASSSGPGLLQETQYF. In DNA form, the CDR3 reads TGTGCCAGCAGCTCCGGACCGGGACTGCTCCAAGAGACCCAGTACTTC.